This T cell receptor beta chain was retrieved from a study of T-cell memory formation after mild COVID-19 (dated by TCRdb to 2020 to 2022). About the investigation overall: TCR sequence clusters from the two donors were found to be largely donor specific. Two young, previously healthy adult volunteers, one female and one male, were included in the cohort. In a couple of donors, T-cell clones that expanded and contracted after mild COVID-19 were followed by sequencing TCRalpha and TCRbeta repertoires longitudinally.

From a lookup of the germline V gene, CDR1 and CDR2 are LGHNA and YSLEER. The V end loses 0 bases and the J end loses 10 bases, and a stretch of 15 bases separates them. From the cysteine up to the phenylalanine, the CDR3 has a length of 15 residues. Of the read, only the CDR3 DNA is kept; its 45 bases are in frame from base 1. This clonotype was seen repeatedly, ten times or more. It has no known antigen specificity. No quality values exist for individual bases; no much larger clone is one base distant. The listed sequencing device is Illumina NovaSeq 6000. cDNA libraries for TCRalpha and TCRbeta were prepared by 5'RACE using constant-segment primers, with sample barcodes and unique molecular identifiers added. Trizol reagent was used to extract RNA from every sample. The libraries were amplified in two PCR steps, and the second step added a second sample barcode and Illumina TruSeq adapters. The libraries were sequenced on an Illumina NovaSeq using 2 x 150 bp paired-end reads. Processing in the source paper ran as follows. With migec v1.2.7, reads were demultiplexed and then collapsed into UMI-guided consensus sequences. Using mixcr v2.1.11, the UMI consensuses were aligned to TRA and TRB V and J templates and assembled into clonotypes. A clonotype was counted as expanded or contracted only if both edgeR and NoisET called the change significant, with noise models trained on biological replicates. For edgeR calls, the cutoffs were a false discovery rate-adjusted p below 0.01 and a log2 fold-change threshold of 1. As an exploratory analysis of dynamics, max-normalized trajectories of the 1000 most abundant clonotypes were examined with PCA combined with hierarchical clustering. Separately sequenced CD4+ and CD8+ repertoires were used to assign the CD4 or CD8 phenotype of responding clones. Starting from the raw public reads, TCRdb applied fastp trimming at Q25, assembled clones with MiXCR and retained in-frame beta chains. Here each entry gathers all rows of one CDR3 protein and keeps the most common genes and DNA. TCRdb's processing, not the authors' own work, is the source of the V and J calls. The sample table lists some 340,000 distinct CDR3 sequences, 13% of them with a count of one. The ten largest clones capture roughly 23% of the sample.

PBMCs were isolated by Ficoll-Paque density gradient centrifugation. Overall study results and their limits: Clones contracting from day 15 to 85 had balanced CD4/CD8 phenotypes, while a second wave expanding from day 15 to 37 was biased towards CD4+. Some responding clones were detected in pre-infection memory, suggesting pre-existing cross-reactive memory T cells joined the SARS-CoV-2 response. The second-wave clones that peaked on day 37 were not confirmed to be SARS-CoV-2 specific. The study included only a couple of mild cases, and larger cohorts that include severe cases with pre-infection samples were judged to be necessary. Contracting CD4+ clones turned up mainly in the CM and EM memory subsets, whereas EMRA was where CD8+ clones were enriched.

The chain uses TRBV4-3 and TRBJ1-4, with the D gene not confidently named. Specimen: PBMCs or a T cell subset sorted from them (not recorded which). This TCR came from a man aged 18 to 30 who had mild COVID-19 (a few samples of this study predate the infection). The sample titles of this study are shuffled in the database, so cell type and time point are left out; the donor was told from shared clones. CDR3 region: CASSQEGARWAKLFF. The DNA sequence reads TGCGCCAGCAGCCAAGAGGGAGCACGGTGGGCAAAACTGTTTTTT.